Listed here are 23 T cell receptor beta chains from one sample, sequenced in a study of beta chain features in type 1 diabetes. All of the isolated RNA was reverse transcribed, so expressed TCRB transcripts were sequenced. Sequencing was performed with immunoSEQ multiplex PCR; in TCRdb, only in-frame clones are kept and a portion is missing. The sample includes 300,000 to 450,000 clones, roughly 12% seen only once; the top ten take more than 0.015%. The sample consisted of naive CD4+ T cells from blood. Source of these receptors: a young man in good health.

The CDR3 nucleotides read TGTGCCAGCAGTCCGTCGAGGGAGCGTGGCTACACCTTC. It encodes CASSPSRERGYTF. The chain uses TRBV6-1 and TRBJ1-2; D is uncertain. V was pared by 5 bases and J by 7 bases, with 14 bases between. The CDR3 spans 13 residues. The germline V gene encodes CDR1 MNHNS and CDR2 SASEGT.

J is TRBJ2-7 and V is TRBV29-1; TRBD2 might be the D (6 bases). The CDR3 covers 12 residues. Trimming cost V 6 bases and J 2 bases, with 11 bases left between them. Germline CDR1 and CDR2: SQVTM and ANQGSEA. This CDR3 is CSVRGPTYEQYF. Here the CDR3 DNA reads TGCAGCGTGCGGGGACCCACCTACGAGCAGTACTTC.

There are a few counts of this clone. This rearrangement joins TRBV10-3 to TRBJ2-7; 7 positions match TRBD1. Germline V gene lookup returns CDR1 ENHRY and CDR2 SYGVKD. The CDR3 has 13 residues. Unmatched junction bases numbered 3, after V lost 5 bases and J lost 2 bases. CDR3 in amino acids: CAISSDRTYEQYF. DNA for the CDR3: TGTGCCATCAGTTCGGACAGGACCTACGAGCAGTACTTC.

To note about this clone: Germline and junction disagree at one end, which may indicate a read error. The rearrangement links TRBV28 to TRBJ1-5; the D is unclear. This CDR3 region has 13 residues. CDR1 is MDHEN, CDR2 SYDVKM, per germline. CDR3 coding DNA: TGTGCGAGCACGGGGAGAATTAATCAGCCCCAGCATTTT. This encodes CASTGRINQPQHF.

This clone has only a few counts. The chain recombines TRBV7-2 with TRBJ2-7; maybe TRBD1 (7 bases). Looked up from germline, CDR1 is SGHTA and CDR2 is FQGNSA. The CDR3 loop spans 16 amino acids. The germline V and J ends were trimmed by 1 base and 2 bases, with 15 bases remaining between them. The CDR3: CASSLDPGRGAYEQYF. The CDR3 coding sequence is TGTGCCAGCAGCTTAGACCCGGGCAGGGGGGCCTACGAGCAGTACTTC.

There are a few counts of this clone. The J gene is TRBJ1-1, the V gene TRBV25-1, with TRBD1 matching over 7 bases. The CDR3 length is 15 residues. Germline V lookup: CDR1 MGHDK, CDR2 SYGVNS. The ends lost 2 bases at V and 5 bases at J; junction bases unmatched: 8. The CDR3: CASSEATGRGTEAFF. The DNA of the CDR3 is TGTGCCAGCAGTGAAGCGACAGGGCGAGGGACTGAAGCTTTCTTT.

This chain uses TRBV11-3 with TRBJ2-6; no clear D gene. This CDR3 spans 13 amino acids. The V end lost 4 bases, the J end lost 4 bases, and 5 bases lay between the germline ends. The V gene's germline CDR1 is SGHNT and CDR2 YENEEA. CDR3 nucleotide sequence: TGTGCCAGCAGCTCTCTGGGGGCCAACGTCCTGACTTTC. Translation gives CASSSLGANVLTF.

This chain joins TRBV30 and TRBJ1-1, with unresolved D. CDR1 GTSNPN and CDR2 SVGIG come from the germline V gene (reference sequence). This CDR3 is built from 15 residues. Trimming left V 5 bases short and J 2 bases short, with 18 bases between. Written as DNA, the CDR3 is TGTGCCTGGGCGCGGACCGGGATCTTAAACACTGAAGCTTTCTTT. Protein sequence: CAWARTGILNTEAFF.

The V gene is TRBV4-1, the J gene TRBJ1-1; 7 bases fit TRBD1. From germline, CDR1 is MGHRA and CDR2 YSYEKL. V trimming: 5 bases; J trimming: 2 bases; junction bases outside the gene matches: 11. The CDR3 sequence is 16 residues long. The CDR3 DNA is TGCGCCAGCAGCGAACAGGGGCAGGAACGAAACACTGAAGCTTTCTTT. Protein product: CASSEQGQERNTEAFF.

The rearrangement links TRBV28 to TRBJ2-7; 8 nucleotides agree with TRBD1. This CDR3 spans 14 amino acids. With 6 bases clipped from V and 2 bases from J, the junction kept 6 bases outside the gene matches. The germline V gene encodes CDR1 MDHEN and CDR2 SYDVKM. CDR3: CASRLQGGPYEQYF. The CDR3 DNA follows: TGTGCCAGCAGGCTACAGGGGGGTCCCTACGAGCAGTACTTC.

This clone occurred a few times. The rearrangement joins TRBV10-3 to TRBJ2-7, with 7 bases lining up with TRBD1. The trim removed 5 bases at V and 7 bases at J, leaving 11 bases unmatched. CDR1 is ENHRY, CDR2 SYGVKD, per germline. This CDR3 contains 14 residues. The CDR3 loop reads CAISYRGGDGEQYF. The DNA for the CDR3 is TGTGCCATCAGTTACAGGGGTGGGGACGGGGAGCAGTACTTC.

This clone has just a few counts. The rearrangement links TRBV11-2 to TRBJ2-3; 14 nucleotides agree with TRBD2. Unmatched junction bases numbered 5, after V lost 4 bases and J lost 5 bases. CDR3 size: 16 residues. Germline CDR1 is SGHAT and CDR2 is FQNNGV. The CDR3 DNA follows: TGTGCCAGCAGCTCGGGGACTAGCGGGGGCGGAGATACGCAGTATTTT. Residues: CASSSGTSGGGDTQYF.

Points on this clone: Other DNA variants within this sample encode the same CDR3. The chain uses TRBV6-5 and TRBJ1-1, with D perhaps matching TRBD1 (5 bases). The germline gives CDR1 MNHEY, CDR2 SVGAGI. Trimming removed 6 bases from V and 6 bases from J, with 8 bases in between. The CDR3 has 11 residues. Here the CDR3 reads CASSQGAEAFF. DNA of the CDR3: TGTGCCAGCAGCCAAGGGGCTGAAGCTTTCTTT.

The rearrangement uses TRBV5-5 and TRBJ1-6; 8 bases align to TRBD1. V dropped 3 bases and J dropped 9; count of bases not matched to a gene: 8. CDR1 and CDR2 (germline): SGHKS, YYEKEE (reference sequence). The CDR3 extends over 15 amino acids. The CDR3 sequence: CASSSWTGSGSPLHF. In DNA, the CDR3 is TGTGCCAGCAGCTCCTGGACAGGGTCCGGTTCACCCCTCCACTTT.

This sequence joins TRBV6-1 and TRBJ1-2; 10 bases match TRBD1. CDR3 length: 14 amino acids. CDR1 is MNHNS, CDR2 SASEGT, per germline. V trimming: 6 bases; J trimming: 3 bases; junction bases outside the gene matches: 4. CDR3 nucleotide sequence: TGTGCCAGCAGCCTCGGGACAGGGGACTATGGCTACACCTTC. Amino acids: CASSLGTGDYGYTF.

This clone has more than one count but fewer than ten. The gene calls are TRBV7-9 and TRBJ1-1; no reliable D call. The CDR3 is 15 amino acids. Between the trimmed V and J ends, which lost 1 base and 0 bases, there was a span of 9 bases. Per germline, CDR1 SEHNR and CDR2 FQNEAQ (reference sequence). The CDR3 reads CASSLDARVNTEAFF. The CDR3 bases are TGTGCCAGCAGCTTAGACGCAAGAGTGAACACTGAAGCTTTCTTT.

This chain connects TRBV29-1 to TRBJ2-7, with 10 positions matching TRBD2. The CDR3 loop spans 14 amino acids. The V gene's germline CDR1 is SQVTM and CDR2 ANQGSEA. The CDR3 DNA follows: TGCAGAGTTTCATTTAGCGGGAGGACCTACGAGCAGTACTTC. Translating it yields CRVSFSGRTYEQYF.

This clone has only a few counts. This sequence joins TRBV29-1 and TRBJ2-7; no clear D gene. Trimming removed 0 bases at V and 2 bases at J, with 8 bases between. The CDR3 runs to 13 residues. The germline V gene encodes CDR1 SQVTM and CDR2 ANQGSEA. The CDR3 DNA reads as TGCAGCGTTGAAGAGACACTTACCTACGAGCAGTACTTC. It is translated as CSVEETLTYEQYF.

This clone has a handful of counts. This rearrangement joins TRBV14 to TRBJ1-5, with no clear D. The germline V gene has CDR1 SGHDN and CDR2 FVKESK. CDR3 length equals 14 residues. Trimming removed 4 bases at V and 2 bases at J, with 9 bases between. CDR3 region: CASSRAGGNQPQHF. The CDR3 DNA follows: TGTGCCAGCAGCCGGGCCGGGGGCAATCAGCCCCAGCATTTT. The full variable domain, its missing parts supplied by reference TRBV14 and TRBJ1-5, is EAGVTQFPSHSVIEKGQTVTLRCDPISGHDNLYWYRRVMGKEIKFLLHFVKESKQDESGMPNNRFLAERTGGTYSTLKVQPAELEDSGVYFCASSRAGGNQPQHFGDGTRLSIL.

This clone was seen at least ten times. The chain carries TRBV30 and TRBJ2-7; tentative D call: TRBD2 (6 bases). The CDR3 extends over 13 amino acids. The V gene's germline CDR1 is GTSNPN and CDR2 SVGIG (reference sequence). Trimming removed 3 bases from V and 2 bases from J, with 11 bases in between. The chain's CDR3 is CAWSGGTAYEQYF. The CDR3 coding sequence is TGTGCCTGGAGCGGGGGTACCGCCTACGAGCAGTACTTC.

In this sample, this clone turned up many times. This chain connects TRBV19 to TRBJ2-3, with TRBD2 as a possible D gene (5 bases). V lost 9 bases and J lost 7, with 20 bases in between. This CDR3 region has 14 residues. Germline V gives CDR1 LNHDA, CDR2 SQIVND (reference sequence). The DNA for the CDR3 is TGTGCCAGCGAGGGATTAACAGACGGGCATACGCAGTATTTT. This gives the protein CASEGLTDGHTQYF. The full variable domain, rest sourced from reference TRBV19 and TRBJ2-3, is DGGITQSPKYLFRKEGQNVTLSCEQNLNHDAMYWYRQDPGQGLRLIYYSQIVNDFQKGDIAEGYSVSREKKESFPLTVTSAQKNPTAFYLCASEGLTDGHTQYFGPGTRLTVL.

This clone was detected only a few times. The chain uses TRBV7-8 and TRBJ2-6; 7 positions agree with TRBD2. The CDR3 is 20 residues long. CDR1 is SGHVS and CDR2 is FQNEAQ in the germline V gene. After removal of 5 bases from V and 4 bases from J, the junction contained 20 bases not matched to a gene. For the CDR3, the DNA is TGTGCCAGCAGCCTCCAGCGGGGAAGGACTTACCTATTCGGGGCCAACGTCCTGACTTTC. It encodes CASSLQRGRTYLFGANVLTF.

The chain is built from TRBV6-5 and TRBJ2-1; D perhaps matches TRBD2 (5 bases). Germline values: CDR1 MNHEY, CDR2 SVGAGI. V was trimmed by 8 bases and J by 7 bases, leaving 9 bases between them. The CDR3 has 11 amino acids. CDR3 region: CASGRGNEQFF. For the CDR3, the DNA is TGTGCCAGCGGGAGAGGAAATGAGCAGTTCTTC.